This T cell receptor (beta chain) was identified during a study of OX40 agonist ivuxolimab in advanced cancers. Study summary: Patients were treated with ivuxolimab, an agonistic anti-OX40 (CD134) antibody. Partial response was recorded in three patients: one hepatocellular carcinoma and two cutaneous melanoma cases. Eligibility rules accepted prior anti-PD-1, anti-PD-L1 or anti-CTLA-4 therapy, and around 40% had some.

V was clipped by 2 bases and J by 4 bases; unmatched bases: 9. CDR3 length: 17 residues. The germline gives CDR1 SGHKS, CDR2 YYEKEE (reference sequence). Generated by immunoSEQ multiplex PCR, the TCRdb table keeps only in-frame clones and is missing some. The sample contains 75,000 to 80,000 clones, over 70% of which appear only once. The chain carries TRBV5-5 and TRBJ2-2; 9 nucleotides agree with TRBD2. Sequenced here: CD4+ or CD8+ T cells sorted from blood, sampled in a trial of the OX40 agonist ivuxolimab. This clonotype was sampled from an adult with an advanced solid tumor such as melanoma, head and neck, liver or kidney cancer. CDR3 region: CASSFTSAGGRTGELFF. CDR3 DNA: TGTGCCAGCAGCTTTACCTCCGCGGGGGGGCGCACCGGGGAGCTGTTTTTT.